This T cell receptor (beta chain) is drawn from a study of blood T cell repertoires in COVID-19. How the authors handled the data: Amplification of reference gene primers was used by the study to estimate nucleated cell counts. This table comes from immunoSEQ multiplex PCR, and its TCRdb copy is limited to in-frame clones, with some not included. V and J calls and clone size are given by that table; D and trimming were obtained from the DNA. This sample has 14,000 or so clones, with around 82% found just once. The CDR3 spans 16 residues. The germline CDR1 and CDR2 sequences are MRHNA and SNTAGT. V shed 2 bases, J shed 1 base, and the junction held 7 bases outside the gene matches.

The rearrangement uses TRBV6-4 and TRBJ1-1; TRBD1 matches at 7 bases. The receptor's source is a human donor in a cohort sampled during active COVID-19. Sequences were obtained from peripheral blood. The CDR3 sequence is CASSDRPDRQNTEAFF. For the CDR3, the DNA is TGTGCCAGCAGTGACCGGCCGGACAGGCAGAACACTGAAGCTTTCTTT.